The 8 T cell receptor beta chains below were found in one sample sequenced in a study of control samples from healthy donors and cancer patients. Sequencing was performed with immunoSEQ multiplex PCR; in TCRdb, only in-frame clones are kept and a portion is missing. The table has 120,000 or so clones, around nine tenths seen once. Sequencing was performed on PBMCs. These receptors came from a woman in her sixties with lung cancer.

The chain has TRBV30 and TRBJ2-5, with D unclear. Trimming removed 1 base at V and 5 bases at J, with 11 bases between. The CDR3 loop spans 13 amino acids. Germline lookup yields CDR1 GTSNPN and CDR2 SVGIG (reference sequence). The chain's CDR3 is CAWSEGNPETQYF. CDR3 nucleotides: TGTGCCTGGAGTGAAGGGAATCCGGAGACCCAGTACTTC.

The rearrangement joins TRBV27 to TRBJ1-1, with D maybe TRBD1 (6 bases). This CDR3 is built from 16 residues. Trimming took 5 bases from V and 3 from J, leaving 19 bases between them. Germline loops: CDR1 MNHEY, CDR2 SMNVEV (reference sequence). As DNA, the CDR3 is TGTGCCAGCAGTCCGGACCCTAACAGGGAGTACACTGAAGCTTTCTTT. Translated: CASSPDPNREYTEAFF.

The chain has TRBV7-9 and TRBJ1-5; perhaps TRBD1 as D (5 bases). The germline V and J ends were trimmed by 4 bases and 0 bases, with 7 bases remaining between them. The CDR3 is made up of 14 amino acids. Germline V gene sequence: CDR1 SEHNR, CDR2 FQNEAQ (reference sequence). CDR3 loop: CASSSQDSNQPQHF. DNA of the CDR3: TGTGCCAGCAGCTCACAGGATAGCAATCAGCCCCAGCATTTT.

The chain couples TRBV19 to TRBJ1-1, with 9 nucleotides matching TRBD1. The CDR3 extends over 14 amino acids. V was clipped by 7 bases and J by 9 bases; unmatched bases: 12. CDR1 is LNHDA, CDR2 SQIVND, per germline (reference sequence). CDR3 protein: CASTRGQGRLKAFF. The CDR3 coding sequence is TGTGCCAGTACCCGGGGACAGGGCCGGTTAAAAGCTTTCTTT. The full variable domain, its missing parts supplied by reference TRBV19 and TRBJ1-1, is DGGITQSPKYLFRKEGQNVTLSCEQNLNHDAMYWYRQDPGQGLRLIYYSQIVNDFQKGDIAEGYSVSREKKESFPLTVTSAQKNPTAFYLCASTRGQGRLKAFFGQGTRLTVV.

The chain couples TRBV19 to TRBJ1-5; the match to TRBD1 covers 9 bases. CDR3 length: 14 amino acids. CDR1 and CDR2 from the germline V gene are LNHDA and SQIVND (reference sequence). V was clipped by 6 bases and J by 4 bases; unmatched bases: 4. The CDR3 DNA follows: TGTGCCAGTAGGACAGGGGGTGCAAATCAGCCCCAGCATTTT. Its translation is CASRTGGANQPQHF.

This rearrangement joins TRBV7-8 to TRBJ2-2; no clear D. Germline CDR1 is SGHVS and CDR2 is FQNEAQ. The CDR3 covers 16 residues. The V and J ends lost 2 bases and 6 bases respectively, with 16 bases between them. CDR3 DNA sequence: TGTGCCAGCAGCTTACAGATTACACCTGGAGCCGGGGAGCTGTTTTTT. Its protein product is CASSLQITPGAGELFF.

The sample holds one count of this clone. The chain uses TRBV6-5 and TRBJ1-6; D is perhaps TRBD1 (6 bases). The CDR3 extends over 15 amino acids. V was pared by 7 bases and J by 1 base, with 11 bases between. Germline assignment: CDR1 MNHEY and CDR2 SVGAGI. DNA for the CDR3: TGTGCCAGCAACTCCAGGGGATCCTATAATTCACCCCTCCACTTT. Amino acid sequence: CASNSRGSYNSPLHF.

The chain joins TRBV6-2 or TRBV6-3 to TRBJ1-1; D possibly corresponds to TRBD1 (6 bases). CDR3 size: 14 residues. Germline CDR1 and CDR2: MNHEY and SVGEGT. V was cut by 4 bases and J by 6 bases, with 15 bases left in between. As DNA, the CDR3 is TGTGCCAGCAGTTCACAGGGAAGAGGCGCTGAAGCTTTCTTT. This codes for CASSSQGRGAEAFF.